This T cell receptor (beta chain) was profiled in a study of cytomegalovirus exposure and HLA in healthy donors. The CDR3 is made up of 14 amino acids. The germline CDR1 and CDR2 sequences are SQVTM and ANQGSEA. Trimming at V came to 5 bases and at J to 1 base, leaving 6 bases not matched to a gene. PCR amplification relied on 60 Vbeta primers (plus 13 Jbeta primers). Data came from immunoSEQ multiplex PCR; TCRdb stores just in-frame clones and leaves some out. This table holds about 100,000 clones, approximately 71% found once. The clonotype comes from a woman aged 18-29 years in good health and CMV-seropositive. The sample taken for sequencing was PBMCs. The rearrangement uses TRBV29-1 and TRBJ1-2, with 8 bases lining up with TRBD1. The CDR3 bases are TGCAGCGTTCAAAGACAGGGGAATAACTATGGCTACACCTTC. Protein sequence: CSVQRQGNNYGYTF.